The 2 T cell receptor beta chains below were found in one sample sequenced in a study of cytomegalovirus exposure and HLA in healthy donors. Sequenced by immunoSEQ multiplex PCR; TCRdb stores in-frame clones only, minus some. The sample includes over 100,000 clones, roughly 86% of them seen just once. Sequenced: PBMCs. These receptors originate from a man younger than 40 in good health and CMV-seronegative.

The V call is TRBV6-4, the J call TRBJ2-2; TRBD2 agrees at 10 bases. J was trimmed by 0 bases and V by 2 bases; bases with no gene match: 0. CDR3 length: 16 residues. The germline V gene has CDR1 MRHNA and CDR2 SNTAGT. CDR3 protein: CASSDLAGANTGELFF. The CDR3 DNA reads as TGTGCCAGCAGTGACCTAGCGGGGGCGAACACCGGGGAGCTGTTTTTT.

This chain connects TRBV19 to TRBJ2-5; 15 bases fit TRBD2. In germline, CDR1 is LNHDA, CDR2 SQIVND (reference sequence). Trimming removed 5 bases from V and 4 bases from J; junction bases left unmatched: 2. The CDR3 loop spans 15 amino acids. The CDR3 DNA reads TGTGCCAGTAGTTGGACTAGCGGGGGGGCAGAGACCCAGTACTTC. Translation: CASSWTSGGAETQYF.